The sample holds one count of the clone carrying this TCR beta chain. Deletions cut 1 base from V and 8 bases from J, with 11 bases between. In germline, CDR1 is SGHDN, CDR2 FVKESK. The CDR3 is 13 amino acids. This sample was included in a study of control samples from healthy donors and cancer patients. Clones were sequenced by immunoSEQ multiplex PCR, and TCRdb holds only the in-frame ones, with some missing. The sample consists of 150,000 or so clones, 80% to 95% of them appearing once. The chain carries TRBV14 and TRBJ1-2; D remains ambiguous. This clonotype originated in a man between 18 and 35 years old in good health. Sequenced sample: blood. The CDR3 protein is CASSQGREGGYTF. Written as DNA, the CDR3 is TGTGCCAGCAGCCAAGGTCGGGAGGGCGGCTACACCTTC. Supplemented by reference TRBV14 and TRBJ1-2, the full variable domain reads EAGVTQFPSHSVIEKGQTVTLRCDPISGHDNLYWYRRVMGKEIKFLLHFVKESKQDESGMPNNRFLAERTGGTYSTLKVQPAELEDSGVYFCASSQGREGGYTFGSGTRLTVV.